Reported below is one T cell receptor beta chain. This record comes from a study of blood T cell repertoires in COVID-19. Study in general: T cells, B-cell-depleted T cells, or PBMCs supplied cDNA or gDNA.

The germline V and J ends were trimmed by 4 bases and 0 bases, with 21 bases remaining between them. The length of the CDR3 is 18 residues. In germline, CDR1 is LNHDA, CDR2 SQIVND (reference sequence). The study drew participants aged about 18 to 95 years from some 24 US areas. Cohorts were determined from participant-reported clinical history. Cohort 3 donors counted as recovered after two negative PCRs, clearance, or resolved symptoms. Sequencing used immunoSEQ multiplex PCR; TCRdb keeps in-frame clones, though not all of them. The table lists fewer than 450,000 clones, 80% to 95% of them singletons.

The sequencing input was PBMCs or T cells enriched from blood (not recorded which). The chain employs TRBV19 and TRBJ1-1; possible D gene TRBD1, 5 bases. The receptor comes from a man younger than 35 who had recovered from COVID-19. CDR3 sequence reads: CASSTRSRSTAMNTEAFF. DNA of the CDR3: TGTGCCAGTAGTACCCGTTCCAGATCGACAGCCATGAACACTGAAGCTTTCTTT. Full variable domain (outside the CDR3, taken from reference TRBV19 and TRBJ1-1): DGGITQSPKYLFRKEGQNVTLSCEQNLNHDAMYWYRQDPGQGLRLIYYSQIVNDFQKGDIAEGYSVSREKKESFPLTVTSAQKNPTAFYLCASSTRSRSTAMNTEAFFGQGTRLTVV.